One and the same sample provided the 5 T cell receptor beta chains below, sequenced in a study of response to subunit inactivated influenza vaccine. TCRdb re-called the RT-PCR reads with MiXCR, one entry per CDR3 protein. The sample lists roughly 650,000 distinct CDR3 sequences; about 15% were seen once. This specimen was PBMCs from blood, taken roughly 15 days before vaccination. The receptors here all came from a man aged 50-59 years who received an inactivated influenza vaccine.

The chain recombines TRBV15 with TRBJ2-7; D perhaps matches TRBD1 (6 bases). Germline CDR1 and CDR2: LNHNV and YYDKDF (reference sequence). CDR3 length: 13 residues. V was cut by 1 base and J by 6 bases, with 10 bases left in between. CDR3 sequence (DNA): TGTGCCACCAGCAGAGGAACAGGGAGCGAGCAGTACTTC. This gives the protein CATSRGTGSEQYF.

This clonotype was seen only a few times. This chain joins TRBV3-1 and TRBJ2-2; maybe TRBD1 (5 bases). The CDR3 runs 15 residues. With 6 bases removed from V and 2 bases from J, the gap between germline ends came to 13 bases. Germline V gene lookup returns CDR1 LGHDT and CDR2 YNNKEL (reference sequence). This CDR3 reads CASRFRQSNTGELFF. CDR3 coding DNA: TGTGCCAGCAGATTCCGACAGTCTAACACCGGGGAGCTGTTTTTT.

The V gene is TRBV25-1, the J gene TRBJ2-1; D is perhaps TRBD2 (5 bases). The CDR3 has 14 residues. The ends were cut back, 1 base at V and 8 bases at J, with 12 bases in the middle. Per germline, CDR1 MGHDK and CDR2 SYGVNS. CDR3 loop: CASSELPSSHEQFF. CDR3 nucleotides: TGTGCCAGCAGTGAATTGCCTAGCAGCCATGAGCAGTTCTTC.

Note on this clonotype: At one boundary the junction diverges from the germline segment, which might be a read error. CDR3 residues: CASSLCGATQFYNEQFF. The CDR3 DNA sequence: TGTGCTAGCAGCCTATGCGGGGCGACTCAGTTCTACAATGAGCAGTTCTTC. The chain combines TRBV7-7 with TRBJ2-1; D possibly corresponds to TRBD2 (6 bases). The CDR3 runs 17 residues. Germline assignment: CDR1 SSHAT and CDR2 FNYEAQ (reference sequence).

The chain combines TRBV30 with TRBJ1-1; no definite D call. Trimming removed 3 bases from V and 3 bases from J, with 8 bases in between. The germline gives CDR1 GTSNPN, CDR2 SVGIG (reference sequence). The CDR3 covers 12 residues. This CDR3 reads CAWRRADTEAFF. CDR3 bases: TGTGCCTGGAGGAGGGCCGACACTGAAGCTTTCTTT.